These T cell receptor beta chains were read from a single sample in a study of blood T cell repertoires in COVID-19. Clones were sequenced by immunoSEQ multiplex PCR, and TCRdb holds only the in-frame ones, with some missing. The table lists under 150,000 clones, 84% of them singletons. Specimen: PBMCs or T cells enriched from blood (not recorded which). The receptors stem from a middle-aged man with acute COVID-19. CDR3s include the opening cysteine and the closing phenylalanine or tryptophan. D genes are given only for firm matches. The size field is filled for only some rows; it gives once, few, many or a size class.

D gene: TRBD2
V gene: TRBV9
clone size: .
CDR3 length: 14
J gene: TRBJ2-4
CDR3 protein: CASSPDPREDIQYF
CDR3 DNA: TGTGCCAGCAGCCCGGACCCACGGGAGGACATTCAGTACTTC

D gene: .
V gene: TRBV3-1/TRBV3-2
clone size: once
CDR3 length: 16
J gene: TRBJ2-7
CDR3 protein: CASSQGPGLQGYEQYF
CDR3 DNA: TGTGCCAGCAGCCAAGGCCCGGGACTTCAAGGCTACGAGCAGTACTTC

D gene: .
V gene: TRBV24-1
clone size: .
CDR3 length: 12
J gene: TRBJ1-2
CDR3 protein: CATSDPGVGYTF
CDR3 DNA: TGTGCCACCAGTGATCCAGGGGTCGGCTACACCTTC

D gene: .
V gene: TRBV6-2/TRBV6-3
clone size: once
CDR3 length: 13
J gene: TRBJ2-7
CDR3 protein: CASSYSTAYEQYF
CDR3 DNA: TGTGCCAGCAGTTACTCGACAGCCTACGAGCAGTACTTC

D gene: .
V gene: TRBV19
clone size: .
CDR3 length: 17
J gene: TRBJ2-6
CDR3 protein: CASSISSSSSGANVLTF
CDR3 DNA: TGTGCCAGTAGTATAAGTTCATCGAGCTCTGGGGCCAACGTCCTGACTTTC

D gene: .
V gene: TRBV27
clone size: .
CDR3 length: 17
J gene: TRBJ2-3
CDR3 protein: CASSPRTSQNGADTQYF
CDR3 DNA: TGTGCCAGCAGCCCCCGGACTTCTCAAAACGGGGCAGATACGCAGTATTTT

D gene: .
V gene: TRBV7-9
clone size: once
CDR3 length: 12
J gene: TRBJ2-7
CDR3 protein: CASSLATYEQYF
CDR3 DNA: TGTGCCAGCAGCCTTGCGACCTACGAGCAGTACTTC

D gene: .
V gene: TRBV5-4
clone size: .
CDR3 length: 14
J gene: TRBJ2-3
CDR3 protein: CASSMGGGTDTQYF
CDR3 DNA: TGTGCCTCCAGCATGGGAGGAGGAACAGATACGCAGTATTTT

D gene: .
V gene: TRBV3-1/TRBV3-2
clone size: .
CDR3 length: 13
J gene: TRBJ1-2
CDR3 protein: CASSQAQSPGYTF
CDR3 DNA: TGTGCCAGCAGCCAAGCGCAGTCCCCGGGCTACACCTTC

D gene: .
V gene: TRBV6-6
clone size: .
CDR3 length: 15
J gene: TRBJ1-6
CDR3 protein: CASSYRSVYNSPLHF
CDR3 DNA: TGTGCCAGCAGTTACAGATCGGTCTATAATTCACCCCTCCACTTT

D gene: .
V gene: TRBV2
clone size: .
CDR3 length: 14
J gene: TRBJ1-5
CDR3 protein: CASSETGFNQPQHF
CDR3 DNA: TGTGCCAGCAGTGAAACGGGATTTAATCAGCCCCAGCATTTT

D gene: .
V gene: TRBV5-4
clone size: .
CDR3 length: 15
J gene: TRBJ1-6
CDR3 protein: CASSLFTGSDSPLHF
CDR3 DNA: TGTGCCAGCAGTCTCTTCACAGGGTCTGATTCACCCCTCCACTTT

D gene: TRBD2
V gene: TRBV14
clone size: .
CDR3 length: 19
J gene: TRBJ2-2
CDR3 protein: CASSPPSKLAGGRGGELFF
CDR3 DNA: TGTGCCAGCAGCCCCCCCTCGAAACTAGCGGGGGGGCGGGGCGGGGAGCTGTTTTTT

D gene: TRBD1
V gene: TRBV19
clone size: .
CDR3 length: 15
J gene: TRBJ2-7
CDR3 protein: CASSPPGTGFLEQYF
CDR3 DNA: TGTGCCAGTAGCCCACCCGGGACAGGGTTTTTGGAGCAGTACTTC

D gene: .
V gene: TRBV5-5
clone size: .
CDR3 length: 14
J gene: TRBJ1-1
CDR3 protein: CASSFWRGPTEAFF
CDR3 DNA: TGTGCCAGCAGCTTTTGGCGGGGGCCCACTGAAGCTTTCTTT

D gene: TRBD1
V gene: TRBV29-1
clone size: .
CDR3 length: 13
J gene: TRBJ2-7
CDR3 protein: CSVGQGNFYEQYF
CDR3 DNA: TGCAGCGTTGGACAGGGGAACTTCTACGAGCAGTACTTC

D gene: .
V gene: TRBV27
clone size: .
CDR3 length: 18
J gene: TRBJ1-5
CDR3 protein: CASSLYRRVFYSNQPQHF
CDR3 DNA: TGTGCCAGCAGTTTATACAGGAGAGTATTCTATAGCAATCAGCCCCAGCATTTT

D gene: .
V gene: TRBV5-1
clone size: .
CDR3 length: 16
J gene: TRBJ2-1
CDR3 protein: CASTPRRGGSYNEQFF
CDR3 DNA: TGCGCCAGCACCCCCCGGAGAGGCGGCTCCTACAATGAGCAGTTCTTC

D gene: TRBD2
V gene: TRBV2
clone size: .
CDR3 length: 17
J gene: TRBJ2-1
CDR3 protein: CASSEALWLAGVDEQFF
CDR3 DNA: TGTGCCAGCAGTGAAGCGCTTTGGCTAGCGGGGGTCGATGAGCAGTTCTTC

D gene: .
V gene: TRBV14
clone size: .
CDR3 length: 12
J gene: TRBJ2-7
CDR3 protein: CASSLSPREQYF
CDR3 DNA: TGTGCCAGCAGCCTCTCCCCTAGGGAGCAGTACTTC

D gene: .
V gene: TRBV28
clone size: .
CDR3 length: 18
J gene: TRBJ2-1
CDR3 protein: CASSPTSQWGVSYNEQFF
CDR3 DNA: TGTGCCAGCAGTCCCACGTCCCAGTGGGGAGTCTCGTACAATGAGCAGTTCTTC

D gene: TRBD2
V gene: TRBV19
clone size: .
CDR3 length: 14
J gene: TRBJ2-1
CDR3 protein: CASRTSGSYNEQFF
CDR3 DNA: TGTGCCAGTAGGACTAGCGGCTCCTACAATGAGCAGTTCTTC

D gene: TRBD1
V gene: TRBV12-3/TRBV12-4
clone size: .
CDR3 length: 13
J gene: TRBJ2-5
CDR3 protein: CASTRQGGETQYF
CDR3 DNA: TGTGCCAGCACCCGACAGGGCGGGGAGACCCAGTACTTC

D gene: TRBD2
V gene: TRBV14
clone size: .
CDR3 length: 15
J gene: TRBJ2-7
CDR3 protein: CASSQHTSGLYEQYF
CDR3 DNA: TGTGCCAGCAGCCAGCATACTAGCGGGCTCTACGAGCAGTACTTC

D gene: .
V gene: TRBV2
clone size: .
CDR3 length: 12
J gene: TRBJ2-2
CDR3 protein: CAARDYTGELFF
CDR3 DNA: TGTGCCGCTCGGGACTACACCGGGGAGCTGTTTTTT

D gene: .
V gene: TRBV27
clone size: .
CDR3 length: 16
J gene: TRBJ2-1
CDR3 protein: CASSLRGAGGHNEQFF
CDR3 DNA: TGTGCCAGCAGTCTCCGGGGGGCAGGAGGGCACAATGAGCAGTTCTTC

D gene: .
V gene: TRBV19
clone size: .
CDR3 length: 13
J gene: TRBJ1-5
CDR3 protein: CASSFSSNQPQHF
CDR3 DNA: TGTGCCAGTAGTTTCAGTAGCAATCAGCCCCAGCATTTT

D gene: TRBD1
V gene: TRBV14
clone size: .
CDR3 length: 12
J gene: TRBJ2-5
CDR3 protein: CASNRGGETQYF
CDR3 DNA: TGTGCCAGTAACAGGGGTGGAGAGACCCAGTACTTC

D gene: TRBD1
V gene: TRBV19
clone size: .
CDR3 length: 14
J gene: TRBJ2-1
CDR3 protein: CASSQQRTGHEQFF
CDR3 DNA: TGTGCCAGTAGTCAACAACGGACAGGGCATGAGCAGTTCTTC

D gene: .
V gene: TRBV7-2
clone size: .
CDR3 length: 14
J gene: TRBJ1-3
CDR3 protein: CASSVGGVGNTIYF
CDR3 DNA: TGTGCCAGCAGCGTCGGGGGGGTGGGAAACACCATATATTTT

D gene: TRBD1
V gene: TRBV5-4
clone size: .
CDR3 length: 13
J gene: TRBJ1-2
CDR3 protein: CASSLGTGGGYTF
CDR3 DNA: TGTGCCAGCAGCTTGGGGACAGGGGGCGGCTACACCTTC

D gene: .
V gene: TRBV11-2
clone size: .
CDR3 length: 12
J gene: TRBJ1-1
CDR3 protein: CASSLAQIEAFF
CDR3 DNA: TGTGCCAGCAGCTTAGCGCAGATTGAAGCTTTCTTT

D gene: TRBD1
V gene: TRBV28
clone size: .
CDR3 length: 17
J gene: TRBJ1-1
CDR3 protein: CASSLRDRGRRDTEAFF
CDR3 DNA: TGTGCCAGCAGTCTACGGGACAGGGGGCGGAGGGACACTGAAGCTTTCTTT

D gene: TRBD1
V gene: TRBV28
clone size: .
CDR3 length: 15
J gene: TRBJ2-7
CDR3 protein: CASSQYRGRTYEQYF
CDR3 DNA: TGTGCCAGCAGCCAATACAGGGGGCGCACCTACGAGCAGTACTTC

D gene: .
V gene: TRBV5-6
clone size: .
CDR3 length: 15
J gene: TRBJ2-7
CDR3 protein: CASSWGAGSWYEQYF
CDR3 DNA: TGTGCCAGCAGCTGGGGTGCGGGGTCATGGTACGAGCAGTACTTC

D gene: TRBD1
V gene: TRBV29-1
clone size: .
CDR3 length: 13
J gene: TRBJ2-1
CDR3 protein: CSVDKGQGNEQFF
CDR3 DNA: TGCAGCGTTGACAAGGGACAGGGGAATGAGCAGTTCTTC